The next 9 T cell receptor beta chains were all read from a single sample in a study of neoadjuvant nivolumab and ipilimumab in lung cancer. The protocol was immunoSEQ multiplex PCR, while the TCRdb copy is restricted to in-frame clones and leaves out a portion. The table records tens of thousands of clones, 83% of them present only once. The input for sequencing was tumor tissue, taken after neoadjuvant nivolumab, alone or with ipilimumab, at or shortly before surgery. The receptors were sampled from an adult with non-small cell lung cancer.

Only a few counts were recorded for this clone. The chain employs TRBV19 and TRBJ2-1, with no clear D. In germline, CDR1 is LNHDA, CDR2 SQIVND (reference sequence). Deletions cut 5 bases from V and 6 bases from J, with 17 bases between. CDR3 length: 15 amino acids. CDR3: CASSPARLSPNEQFF. CDR3 in DNA: TGTGCCAGTAGTCCCGCGCGGTTATCCCCCAATGAGCAGTTCTTC.

The V and J genes are TRBV7-6 and TRBJ2-2; 7 bases line up with TRBD2. V shed 2 bases and J 6 bases; nucleotides not matched to a gene: 12. The germline V gene encodes CDR1 SGHVS and CDR2 FNYEAQ. This CDR3 has 17 residues. This chain's CDR3 is CASSLNWEGVVPGELFF. The CDR3 DNA follows: TGTGCCAGCAGCTTAAATTGGGAGGGAGTGGTTCCCGGGGAGCTGTTTTTT.

V gene TRBV7-3 combines with J gene TRBJ2-3; D is possibly TRBD2 (5 bases). CDR3 length equals 15 residues. V was cut by 2 bases and J by 4 bases, with 13 bases left in between. The germline CDR1 and CDR2 sequences are SGHTA and FQGTGA. The CDR3 region has the DNA TGTGCCAGCAGCTTAGGAGGTCTCCTTTCAGATACGCAGTATTTT. Translating gives CASSLGGLLSDTQYF.

The gene calls are TRBV5-3 and TRBJ1-1; TRBD1 is a possible D gene (5 bases). TRBV5-3 is sorted into the ORF group, with uncertain function. This CDR3 has 14 residues. Trimming left V 3 bases short and J 0 bases short, with 9 bases between. The chain's CDR3 is CARSWGGLNTEAFF. The CDR3 DNA reads TGTGCCAGAAGCTGGGGGGGATTGAACACTGAAGCTTTCTTT.

This clone has just a few counts. The chain combines TRBV5-8 with TRBJ2-2; 8 bases match TRBD2. The CDR3 extends over 17 amino acids. Germline CDR1 SGHTS, CDR2 YDEGEE. With V trimmed by 2 bases and J by 3 bases, 9 bases remained unmatched. The CDR3 bases are TGTGCCAGCAGCTTCGGACTAGCTGGGTACTACACCGGGGAGCTGTTTTTT. Its translation: CASSFGLAGYYTGELFF. Using reference TRBV5-8 and TRBJ2-2 for the parts outside the CDR3, the full variable domain is EAGVTQSPTHLIKTRGQQATLRCSPISGHTSVYWYQQALGLGLQFLLWYDEGEERNRGNFPPRFSGRQFPNYSSELNVNALELEDSALYLCASSFGLAGYYTGELFFGEGSRLTVL.

The chain is built from TRBV6-5 and TRBJ1-1; D unclear. The germline V gene encodes CDR1 MNHEY and CDR2 SVGAGI. The V end lost 4 bases, the J end lost 5 bases, and 11 bases lay between the germline ends. The CDR3 is made up of 13 amino acids. The CDR3 coding sequence is TGTGCCAGCAGTTCGGGCCAGATGACTGAAGCTTTCTTT. Residues: CASSSGQMTEAFF.

In this sample, this clone turned up a few times. This chain uses TRBV6-5 with TRBJ1-2; TRBD1 aligns across 7 bases. Trimming at V came to 7 bases and at J to 8 bases, leaving 4 bases not matched to a gene. Looked up from germline, CDR1 is MNHEY and CDR2 is SVGAGI. This CDR3 has 11 amino acids. The CDR3 region has the DNA TGTGCCAGCAAACAGACAGGGGGCTACACCTTC. It codes for CASKQTGGYTF.

This clone appeared once. Other DNA sequences in this specimen translate into the identical CDR3. V usage is TRBV9 and J usage is TRBJ2-1; 11 bases line up with TRBD2. The CDR3 length is 16 residues. Per the germline V gene, CDR1 is SGDLS and CDR2 is YYNGEE. Trimming removed 0 bases from V and 4 bases from J; junction bases left unmatched: 3. CDR3 sequence (DNA): TGTGCCAGCAGCGTAGGAGGGACTAGCGGTTACAATGAGCAGTTCTTC. Translation: CASSVGGTSGYNEQFF. Together with reference TRBV9 and TRBJ2-1, the CDR3 gives the full variable domain: DSGVTQTPKHLITATGQRVTLRCSPRSGDLSVYWYQQSLDQGLQFLIQYYNGEERAKGNILERFSAQQFPDLHSELNLSSLELGDSALYFCASSVGGTSGYNEQFFGPGTRLTVL.

The V call is TRBV19, the J call TRBJ2-3, with D possibly matching TRBD2 (6 bases). The CDR3 spans 13 residues. With 8 bases removed from V and 2 bases from J, the gap between germline ends came to 11 bases. Germline CDR1 LNHDA, CDR2 SQIVND (reference sequence). The CDR3 here is CASSRDSTDTQYF. The CDR3 DNA is TGTGCCAGTTCGCGGGACTCCACAGATACGCAGTATTTT.